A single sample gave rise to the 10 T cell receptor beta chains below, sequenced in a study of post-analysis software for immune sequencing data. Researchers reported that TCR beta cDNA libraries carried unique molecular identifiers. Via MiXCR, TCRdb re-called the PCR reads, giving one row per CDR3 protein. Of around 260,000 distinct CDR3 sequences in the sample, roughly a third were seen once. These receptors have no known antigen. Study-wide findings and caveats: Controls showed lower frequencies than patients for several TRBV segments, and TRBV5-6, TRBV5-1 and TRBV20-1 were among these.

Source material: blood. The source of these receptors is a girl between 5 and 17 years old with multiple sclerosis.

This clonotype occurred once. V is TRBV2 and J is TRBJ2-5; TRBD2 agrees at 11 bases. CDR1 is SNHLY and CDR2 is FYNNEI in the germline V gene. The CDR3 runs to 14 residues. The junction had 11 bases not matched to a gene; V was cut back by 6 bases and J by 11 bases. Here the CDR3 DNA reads TGTGCCAGCAGCAAACTAGCGGGGGACAATGAGCAGTACTTC. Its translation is CASSKLAGDNEQYF.

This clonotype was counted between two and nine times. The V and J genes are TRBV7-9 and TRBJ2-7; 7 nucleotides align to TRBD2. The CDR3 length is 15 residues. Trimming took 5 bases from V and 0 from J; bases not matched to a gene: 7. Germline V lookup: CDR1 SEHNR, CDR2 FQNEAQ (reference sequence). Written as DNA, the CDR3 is TGTGCCAGCAGCCCGGTTCGGGGGGTCTCCTACGAGCAGTACTTC. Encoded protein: CASSPVRGVSYEQYF.

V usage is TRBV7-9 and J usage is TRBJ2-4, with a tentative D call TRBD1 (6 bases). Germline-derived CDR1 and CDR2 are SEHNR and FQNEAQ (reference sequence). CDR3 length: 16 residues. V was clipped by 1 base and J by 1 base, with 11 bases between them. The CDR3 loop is CASSLGGQGAKNIQYF. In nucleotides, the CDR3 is TGTGCCAGCAGCTTAGGGGGGCAGGGCGCCAAAAACATTCAGTACTTC.

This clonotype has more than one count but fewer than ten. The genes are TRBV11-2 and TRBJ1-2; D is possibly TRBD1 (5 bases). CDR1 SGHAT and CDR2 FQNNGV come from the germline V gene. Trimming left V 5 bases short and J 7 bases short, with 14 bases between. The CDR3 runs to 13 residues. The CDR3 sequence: CASSRGSVAGYTF. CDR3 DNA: TGTGCCAGCAGCCGGGGGAGTGTTGCTGGCTACACCTTC. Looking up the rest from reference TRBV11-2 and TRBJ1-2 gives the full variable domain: EAGVAQSPRYKIIEKRQSVAFWCNPISGHATLYWYQQILGQGPKLLIQFQNNGVVDDSQLPKDRFSAERLKGVDSTLKIQPAKLEDSAVYLCASSRGSVAGYTFGSGTRLTVV.

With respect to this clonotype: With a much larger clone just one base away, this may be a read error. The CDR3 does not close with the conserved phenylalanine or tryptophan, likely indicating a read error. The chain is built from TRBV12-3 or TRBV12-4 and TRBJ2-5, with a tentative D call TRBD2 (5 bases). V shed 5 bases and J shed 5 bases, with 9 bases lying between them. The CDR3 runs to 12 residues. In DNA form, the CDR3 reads TGTGCCAGCAGTCATGGGGAGGAGACCCAGTACTTA. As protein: CASSHGEETQYL.

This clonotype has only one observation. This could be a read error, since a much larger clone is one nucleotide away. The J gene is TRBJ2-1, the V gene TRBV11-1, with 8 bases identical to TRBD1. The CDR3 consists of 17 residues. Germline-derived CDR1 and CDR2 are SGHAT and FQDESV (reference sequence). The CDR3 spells CASSLAGRQGWYNGQFF. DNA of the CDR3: TGTGCCAGCAGCTTAGCGGGCCGACAGGGGTGGTACAATGGGCAGTTCTTC. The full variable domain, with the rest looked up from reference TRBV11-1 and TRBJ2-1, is EAEVAQSPRYKITEKSQAVAFWCDPISGHATLYWYRQILGQGPELLVQFQDESVVDDSQLPKDRFSAERLKGVDSTLKIQPAELGDSAMYLCASSLAGRQGWYNGQFFGPGTRLTVL.

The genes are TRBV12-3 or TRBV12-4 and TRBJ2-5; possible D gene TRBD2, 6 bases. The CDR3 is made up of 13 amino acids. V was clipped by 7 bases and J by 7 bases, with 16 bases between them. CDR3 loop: CASTPGLDMTQYF. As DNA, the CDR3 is TGTGCCAGCACCCCGGGACTCGATATGACCCAGTACTTC.

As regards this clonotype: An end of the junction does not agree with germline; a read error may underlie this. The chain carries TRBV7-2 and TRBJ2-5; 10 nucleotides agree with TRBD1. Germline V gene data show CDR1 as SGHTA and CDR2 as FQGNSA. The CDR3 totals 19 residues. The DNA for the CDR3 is TGTGCCAGCAGCTTAGCCCCCCCGGGACAGGGGATTATCCAAGGGACCCAGTACTTC. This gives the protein CASSLAPPGQGIIQGTQYF. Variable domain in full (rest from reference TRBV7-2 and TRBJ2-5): GAGVSQSPSNKVTEKGKDVELRCDPISGHTALYWYRQSLGQGLEFLIYFQGNSAPDKSGLPSDRFSAERTGGSVSTLTIQRTQQEDSAVYLCASSLAPPGQGIIQGTQYFGPGTRLLVL.

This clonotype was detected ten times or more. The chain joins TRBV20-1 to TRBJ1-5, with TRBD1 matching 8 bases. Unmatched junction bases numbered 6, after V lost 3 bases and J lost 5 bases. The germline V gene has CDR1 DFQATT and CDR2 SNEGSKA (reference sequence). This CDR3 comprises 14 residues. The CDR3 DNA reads TGCAGTGCTAGGACCGGACAGGGCCATCAGCCCCAGCATTTT. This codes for CSARTGQGHQPQHF.

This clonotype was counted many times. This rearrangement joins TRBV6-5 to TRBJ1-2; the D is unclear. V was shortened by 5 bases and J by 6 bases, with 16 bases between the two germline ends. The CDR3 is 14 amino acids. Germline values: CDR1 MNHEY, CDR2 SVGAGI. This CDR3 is CASSQSGVRNGYTF. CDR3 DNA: TGTGCCAGCAGTCAATCCGGGGTTAGGAATGGCTACACCTTC.